This TCR beta chain derives from a study of CD8 T cells in Susac syndrome. An input of roughly 0.5 to 1 ug of RNA was subjected to reverse transcription using random hexamers. The TCR beta CDR3 was amplified by immunoSEQ multiplex PCR across 54 Vbeta, 13 Jbeta. TCRdb processed the immunoSEQ multiplex PCR reads anew with MiXCR; each CDR3 protein has one entry. The profile shows approximately 150,000 distinct CDR3 sequences, roughly 95% of them singletons. CDR3 length: 14 amino acids. Germline loops: CDR1 DFQATT, CDR2 SNEGSKA (reference sequence). The ends were cut back, 3 bases at V and 7 bases at J, with 18 bases in the middle.

This clonotype was sampled from a human donor in good health. This chain uses TRBV20-1 with TRBJ1-2, with D hard to call. Sequenced material: CD4+ T cells from PBMCs. In DNA, the CDR3 is TGCAGTGCTAGCGTTTTCTCCGGGAGGAGTGGCTACACCTTC. Residues: CSASVFSGRSGYTF.